This TCR beta chain derives from a study of regulatory T cells in long-lasting Graves disease. Documented time point: persistent/refractory GD, antithyroid drugs over 5 years with positive TRAb. RNA extracted from PBMCs served as the sequencing template. Into tubes containing EDTA, approximately 9.4 milliliters of peripheral blood were drawn. To make TCR beta libraries, researchers used iRepertoire HTBI primers and Arm-PCR of CDR3 regions. TCRdb re-called the multiplex PCR reads with MiXCR, one entry per CDR3 protein. This table holds 500,000 to 800,000 distinct CDR3 sequences, about 30% found once. This specimen consisted of peripheral blood mononuclear cells (PBMCs), obtained when the disease was refractory, from a patient treated with antithyroid drugs. This receptor was obtained from a female donor with Graves disease.

CDR3 sequence: CASSTWDRDYGYTF. DNA for the CDR3: TGTGCCAGCAGTACTTGGGACAGGGACTATGGCTACACCTTC. The V call is TRBV12-3 or TRBV12-4, the J call TRBJ1-2; 9 nucleotides match TRBD1. V dropped 5 bases and J dropped 3; count of bases not matched to a gene: 4. CDR3 size: 14 residues.